This T cell receptor beta chain is from a study of blood T cells in healthy people across ages. Study-wide findings and caveats: It was found that TCR beta diversity correlated strongly with the percentage of naive T cells.

Primed by a sample-barcoded 5' primer and a J-beta primer mix, a second PCR proceeded for 7 to 11 cycles. TCRdb called the 5' RACE reads again in MiXCR, with one record for every CDR3 protein. The sample has roughly 410,000 distinct CDR3 sequences; 45% to 60% are singletons. On this clonotype itself: Its antigen is undetermined.

This CDR3 has 16 residues. Losses at the gene ends were 5 bases for V and 3 bases for J; bases not matched to a gene: 7. CDR1 and CDR2 from the germline V gene are LNHNV and YYDKDF (reference sequence). The gene calls are TRBV15 and TRBJ2-1, with TRBD2 matching over 10 bases. This sequence originates from a man aged 60 to 75 in good health. The specimen sequenced was blood. CDR3: CATSAPGLASYNEQFF. The CDR3 DNA is TGTGCCACCAGCGCCCCGGGACTAGCGAGCTACAATGAGCAGTTCTTC.